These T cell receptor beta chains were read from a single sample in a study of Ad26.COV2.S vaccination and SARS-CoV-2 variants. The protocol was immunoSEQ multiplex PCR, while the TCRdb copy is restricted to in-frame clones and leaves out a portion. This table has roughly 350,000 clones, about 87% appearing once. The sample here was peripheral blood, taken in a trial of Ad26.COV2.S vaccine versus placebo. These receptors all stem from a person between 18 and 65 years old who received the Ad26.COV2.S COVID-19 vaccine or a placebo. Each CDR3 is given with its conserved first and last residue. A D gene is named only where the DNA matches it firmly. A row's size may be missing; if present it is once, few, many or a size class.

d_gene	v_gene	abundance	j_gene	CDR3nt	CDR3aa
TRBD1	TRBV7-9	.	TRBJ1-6	TGTGCCAGCAGCTTGACCGGGACAGGGGTGAGATATAATTCACCCCTCCACTTT	CASSLTGTGVRYNSPLHF
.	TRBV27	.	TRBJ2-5	TGTGCCAGCAGTTCGAAATTCAAGACAGGCCAACCGGCGGGGGCCCAGTACTTC	CASSSKFKTGQPAGAQYF
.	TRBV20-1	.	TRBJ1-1	TGCAGTGCTAGTGCGGCAGTGCGGGGGACTGAAGCTTTCTTT	CSASAAVRGTEAFF
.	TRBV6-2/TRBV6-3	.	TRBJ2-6	TGTGCCAGCAGTTACTCTGGAAGTTCCTCTGGGGCCAACGTCCTGACTTTC	CASSYSGSSSGANVLTF
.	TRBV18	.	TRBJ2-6	TGTGCCAGCTCACGATTAAGTTCGAGGGCTGGGGCCAACGTCCTGACTTTC	CASSRLSSRAGANVLTF
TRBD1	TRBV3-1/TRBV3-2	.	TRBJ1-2	TGTGCCAGCAGCCAATCGGACAGGGGGCAGCGTCGCGGCTACACCTTC	CASSQSDRGQRRGYTF
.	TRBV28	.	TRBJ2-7	TGTGCCAGCAGTCCGCGTCTGGTGGGTGGGGAGCAGTACTTC	CASSPRLVGGEQYF
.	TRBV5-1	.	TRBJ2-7	TGCGCCAGCAGCTTGGATAAAGGGCTTTGGGATGAGCAGTACTTC	CASSLDKGLWDEQYF
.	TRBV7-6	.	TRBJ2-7	TGTGCCAGCAGCCCGGGACGCTACGAGCAGTACTTC	CASSPGRYEQYF
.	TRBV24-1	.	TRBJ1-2	TGTGCCACCAGTGATTTCTCAGGGGACTACACCTTC	CATSDFSGDYTF
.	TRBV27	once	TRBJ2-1	TGTGCCAGCAGTCGCGGTTCGTCCTCCAGCTCCTACAATGAGCAGTTCTTC	CASSRGSSSSSYNEQFF
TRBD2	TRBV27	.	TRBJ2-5	TGTGCCAGCGGTATCTCGGGGGGGAGCCAAGAGACCCAGTACTTC	CASGISGGSQETQYF
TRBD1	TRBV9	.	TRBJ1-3	TGTGCCAGCAGCGTTACAGGGGTCTCTGGAAACACCATATATTTT	CASSVTGVSGNTIYF
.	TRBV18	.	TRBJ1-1	TGTGCCAGCTCACGTGACGAGCCTGAAGCTTTCTTT	CASSRDEPEAFF
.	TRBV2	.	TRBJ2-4	TGTGCCAGCAGTGACGGAGCTGGGATTCAGTACTTC	CASSDGAGIQYF
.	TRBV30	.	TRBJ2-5	TGTGCCTGGGACTCTACAGGGGAGACCCAGTACTTC	CAWDSTGETQYF
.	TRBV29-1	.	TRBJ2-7	TGCAGCGTTCAATCGGACAGCGTCTACGAGCAGTACTTC	CSVQSDSVYEQYF
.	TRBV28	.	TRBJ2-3	TGTGCCAGCAGTTTAGGGTTGGGACCCAGCACAGATACGCAGTATTTT	CASSLGLGPSTDTQYF
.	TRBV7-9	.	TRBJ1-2	TGTGCCAGCAGCTTAACCTCCAGGGGTTACGATGGCTACACCTTC	CASSLTSRGYDGYTF
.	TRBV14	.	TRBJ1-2	TGTGCCAGCAGCCAAGATATAAGCTATGGCTACACCTTC	CASSQDISYGYTF
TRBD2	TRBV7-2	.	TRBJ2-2	TGTGCCAGCAGCAGAGACCCCCTGGCGGGGGTGAACACCGGGGAGCTGTTTTTT	CASSRDPLAGVNTGELFF
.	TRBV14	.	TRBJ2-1	TGTGCCAGCAGCCAATTCACCGGGAACTCCTACAATGAGCAGTTCTTC	CASSQFTGNSYNEQFF
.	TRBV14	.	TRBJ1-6	TGTGCCAGCAGCCAAGGCATCAGCTCCTATAATTCACCCCTCCACTTT	CASSQGISSYNSPLHF
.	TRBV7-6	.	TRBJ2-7	TGTGCCAGCAGCCCAGAGTTACAGTCGTCCCTTGGGCAGTACTTC	CASSPELQSSLGQYF
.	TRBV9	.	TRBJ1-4	TGTGCCAGCAGCTCTCGTGACAACTTGCATCCCCCCATCGAAAAACTGTTTTTT	CASSSRDNLHPPIEKLFF
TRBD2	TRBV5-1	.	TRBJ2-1	TGCGCCAGCAGCTGGACTAGCGGGAGGACCACTACAAATGAGCAGTTCTTC	CASSWTSGRTTTNEQFF
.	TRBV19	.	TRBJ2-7	TGTGCCAGTAGTACCCCGGGACGGACAACCTACGAGCAGTACTTC	CASSTPGRTTYEQYF
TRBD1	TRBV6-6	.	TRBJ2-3	TGTGCCAGCAGTTCGCCCGGGACAGGGGGCTCCGATACGCAGTATTTT	CASSSPGTGGSDTQYF
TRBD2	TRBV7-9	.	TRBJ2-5	TGTGCCAGCAGCGCGACTAGCGGACCCCAAGAGACCCAGTACTTC	CASSATSGPQETQYF
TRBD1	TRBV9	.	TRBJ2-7	TGTGCCAGCAGCGTAGAAGGGACAGGGGCCTACGAGCAGTACTTC	CASSVEGTGAYEQYF
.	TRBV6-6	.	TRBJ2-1	TGTGCCAGCATCAACCAGGAGGGGCAGTTCTTC	CASINQEGQFF
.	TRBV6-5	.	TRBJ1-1	TGTGCCAGCAGTCCTACGGGACTCACTGAAGCTTTCTTT	CASSPTGLTEAFF
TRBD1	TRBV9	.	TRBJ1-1	TGTGCCAGCAGCGTAGGAGGGACAGAGAGAGTGAACACTGAAGCTTTCTTT	CASSVGGTERVNTEAFF
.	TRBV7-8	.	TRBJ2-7	TGTGCCAGCAGCCCGAAACAGTCCGGGACGGCGTCCTACGAGCAGTACTTC	CASSPKQSGTASYEQYF
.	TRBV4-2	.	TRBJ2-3	TGTGCCAGCAGCCCCCGGATTGCAGATACGCAGTATTTT	CASSPRIADTQYF
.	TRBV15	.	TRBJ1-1	TGTGCCACCAGCAGAGACTTACTCCCCGCCGGAGCTTTCTTT	CATSRDLLPAGAFF
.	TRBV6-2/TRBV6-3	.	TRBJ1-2	TGTGCCAGCAGTTACAGCGTGAGACCCCTTTATGGCTACACCTTC	CASSYSVRPLYGYTF
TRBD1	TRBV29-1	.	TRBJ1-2	TGCAGCGTTGATCGGGCAGGGGGCATTAACTATGGCTACACCTTC	CSVDRAGGINYGYTF
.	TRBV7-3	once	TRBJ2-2	TGTGCAGCCGGGACACACAACACCGGGGAGCTGTTTTTT	CAAGTHNTGELFF
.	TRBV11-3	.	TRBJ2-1	TGTGCCAGCAGCTTTAGTACTCAAAAGGGGAATGAGCAGTTCTTC	CASSFSTQKGNEQFF
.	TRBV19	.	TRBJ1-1	TGTGCCAGTAGTATTGATTTAGGACAGATAAGCACTGAAGCTTTCTTT	CASSIDLGQISTEAFF
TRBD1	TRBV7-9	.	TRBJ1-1	TGTGCCAGCAGCTGGACAGGGGGGAACACTGAAGCTTTCTTT	CASSWTGGNTEAFF
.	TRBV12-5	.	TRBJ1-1	TGTGCTAGTGGTTTGGAGGTGAACACTGAAGCTTTCTTT	CASGLEVNTEAFF
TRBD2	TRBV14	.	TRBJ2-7	TGTGCCAGCAGCCTACATGTCCTAGCGGGAGGGTACGAGCAGTACTTC	CASSLHVLAGGYEQYF
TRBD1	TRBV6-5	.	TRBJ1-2	TGTGCCAGCAGACGACAGGGTGGAGATGGCTACACCTTC	CASRRQGGDGYTF
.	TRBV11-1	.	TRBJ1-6	TGTGCCAGCAGGTCACAGAACTATAATTCACCCCTCCACTTT	CASRSQNYNSPLHF
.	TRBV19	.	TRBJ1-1	TGTGCCAGTAGGAACAGGGAGAACACTGAAGCTTTCTTT	CASRNRENTEAFF
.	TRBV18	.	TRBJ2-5	TGTGCCAGCTCACAGACAAGCGGACAAGAGACCCAGTACTTC	CASSQTSGQETQYF
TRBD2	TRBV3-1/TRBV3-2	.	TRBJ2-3	TGTGCCAGCAGCCAAGCCGCCAGCGGGGCGGTGTTCACAGATACGCAGTATTTT	CASSQAASGAVFTDTQYF
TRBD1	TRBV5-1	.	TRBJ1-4	TGCGCCAGCAGCACCGGGACAGCGAATGAAAAACTGTTTTTT	CASSTGTANEKLFF
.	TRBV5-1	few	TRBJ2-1	TGCGCCAGCAGCTTTTCGTTGTCACAGGGTCCTGGCGGTGAGCAGTTCTTC	CASSFSLSQGPGGEQFF